A single sample is the source of the 30 T cell receptor beta chains below, sequenced in a study of T cell changes during pregnancy in multiple sclerosis. Assay used: immunoSEQ multiplex PCR; TCRdb lists only in-frame clones, some missing. The sample includes 40,000 to 60,000 clones, roughly 94% of them seen just once. The sample consisted of CD4+ T cells from peripheral blood mononuclear cells, taken in the third trimester of pregnancy. These receptors were obtained from a female donor with multiple sclerosis, enrolled in a pregnancy study.

The chain recombines TRBV27 with TRBJ1-4; no clear D gene. Between the trimmed V and J ends, which lost 5 bases and 7 bases, there was a span of 8 bases. The CDR3 is 12 amino acids. Germline V CDR1 and CDR2: MNHEY, SMNVEV (reference sequence). The CDR3 here is CASSLAGEKLFF. The CDR3 nucleotides read TGTGCCAGCAGTCTGGCGGGTGAAAAACTGTTTTTT.

In nucleotides, the CDR3 is TGTGCCAGCCGCCCGCCGGGACTAGCGGGAGTCAATGAGCAGTTCTTC. Protein: CASRPPGLAGVNEQFF. The chain links TRBV28 to TRBJ2-1; 14 bases map to TRBD2. This CDR3 contains 16 residues. Germline V lookup: CDR1 MDHEN, CDR2 SYDVKM. The junction had 9 bases not matched to a gene; V was cut back by 8 bases and J by 6 bases.

The chain employs TRBV15 and TRBJ2-5; D is unclear. The CDR3 runs 12 residues. CDR1 is LNHNV, CDR2 YYDKDF, per germline (reference sequence). V was clipped by 5 bases and J by 5 bases, with 9 bases between them. The CDR3 loop is CATSVPRETQYF. In nucleotides, the CDR3 is TGTGCCACCAGCGTCCCCCGGGAGACCCAGTACTTC.

The genes are TRBV7-3 and TRBJ1-1; unclear D gene. Germline V lookup: CDR1 SGHTA, CDR2 FQGTGA. The V and J ends lost 5 bases and 2 bases respectively, with 9 bases between them. There are 13 residues in the CDR3. CDR3 sequence reads: CASSQEVNTEAFF. The CDR3 nucleotides read TGTGCCAGCAGCCAGGAGGTCAACACTGAAGCTTTCTTT. Full variable domain (remainder filled in from reference TRBV7-3 and TRBJ1-1): GAGVSQTPSNKVTEKGKYVELRCDPISGHTALYWYRQSLGQGPEFLIYFQGTGAADDSGLPNDRFFAVRPEGSVSTLKIQRTERGDSAVYLCASSQEVNTEAFFGQGTRLTVV.

V usage is TRBV7-3 and J usage is TRBJ2-5; no reliable D call. Trimming pared 0 bases from V and 2 bases from J, leaving 4 bases between. The germline gives CDR1 SGHTA, CDR2 FQGTGA. The CDR3 spans 13 residues. CDR3 sequence: CASSLTPQETQYF. The CDR3 bases are TGTGCCAGCAGCTTAACCCCGCAAGAGACCCAGTACTTC.

The chain couples TRBV5-1 to TRBJ2-7; D is perhaps TRBD2 (5 bases). Germline CDR1 reads SGHRS; CDR2 reads YFSETQ. The CDR3 consists of 13 residues. V gave up 0 bases and J gave up 9 bases, with 13 bases separating them. CDR3 loop: CASSLAGRSGQYF. The CDR3 DNA reads TGCGCCAGCAGCTTGGCCGGTCGGAGCGGGCAGTACTTC.

The V and J genes are TRBV19 and TRBJ1-5, with D possibly being TRBD1 (5 bases). V lost 3 bases, J lost 0 bases, and 9 bases lay in between. CDR1 and CDR2 (germline): LNHDA, SQIVND (reference sequence). CDR3 length: 15 residues. Here the CDR3 DNA reads TGTGCCAGTAGTATGGGGCTATCTAGCAATCAGCCCCAGCATTTT. It encodes CASSMGLSSNQPQHF. The variable domain in full, completed from reference TRBV19 and TRBJ1-5, reads DGGITQSPKYLFRKEGQNVTLSCEQNLNHDAMYWYRQDPGQGLRLIYYSQIVNDFQKGDIAEGYSVSREKKESFPLTVTSAQKNPTAFYLCASSMGLSSNQPQHFGDGTRLSIL.

The chain has TRBV7-9 and TRBJ1-5; 7 positions agree with TRBD1. The germline CDR1 and CDR2 sequences are SEHNR and FQNEAQ (reference sequence). The trim removed 5 bases at V and 5 bases at J, leaving 6 bases unmatched. There are 14 residues in the CDR3. CDR3 coding DNA: TGTGCCAGCAGCAGAAGGGACAGCTATCAGCCCCAGCATTTT. Its translation: CASSRRDSYQPQHF.

The CDR3 protein is CASSRLIAGGSKTTDTQYF. CDR3 nucleotide sequence: TGCGCCAGCAGCCGACTAATAGCGGGAGGGAGTAAGACGACAGATACGCAGTATTTT. The chain links TRBV5-1 to TRBJ2-3; the match to TRBD2 covers 11 bases. V gave up 4 bases and J gave up 3 bases; unmatched junction bases: 16. The CDR3 runs 19 residues. Germline V gene data show CDR1 as SGHRS and CDR2 as YFSETQ. Based on the CDR3 plus reference TRBV5-1 and TRBJ2-3, the full variable domain is KAGVTQTPRYLIKTRGQQVTLSCSPISGHRSVSWYQQTPGQGLQFLFEYFSETQRNKGNFPGRFSGRQFSNSRSEMNVSTLELGDSALYLCASSRLIAGGSKTTDTQYFGPGTRLTVL.

This clone was seen once. V usage is TRBV7-2 and J usage is TRBJ1-2; no clear D. Between the trimmed V and J ends, which lost 4 bases and 8 bases, there was a span of 8 bases. CDR1 is SGHTA, CDR2 FQGNSA, per germline. The CDR3 extends over 11 amino acids. As DNA, the CDR3 is TGTGCCAGCAGCTCATTCAGAGGCTACACCTTC. Translation gives CASSSFRGYTF. The variable domain in full, completed from reference TRBV7-2 and TRBJ1-2, reads GAGVSQSPSNKVTEKGKDVELRCDPISGHTALYWYRQSLGQGLEFLIYFQGNSAPDKSGLPSDRFSAERTGGSVSTLTIQRTQQEDSAVYLCASSSFRGYTFGSGTRLTVV.

The V call is TRBV9, the J call TRBJ1-4; D possibly corresponds to TRBD1 (6 bases). Trimming removed 3 bases at V and 3 bases at J, with 12 bases between. CDR3 length: 15 residues. In germline, CDR1 is SGDLS, CDR2 YYNGEE. This CDR3 is CASSARGDSNEKLFF. CDR3 in DNA: TGTGCCAGCAGCGCCAGGGGAGACTCTAATGAAAAACTGTTTTTT.

The rearrangement uses TRBV6-6 and TRBJ1-2; D perhaps matches TRBD1 (6 bases). CDR1 is MNHNY and CDR2 is SVGAGI in the germline V gene (reference sequence). The CDR3 is made up of 14 amino acids. Trimming took 6 bases from V and 4 from J, leaving 15 bases between them. CDR3 in amino acids: CASSLDSPSYGYTF. DNA for the CDR3: TGTGCCAGCAGCTTGGACAGCCCCAGCTATGGCTACACCTTC.

This chain joins TRBV5-1 and TRBJ2-1; 16 positions agree with TRBD2. The germline CDR1 and CDR2 sequences are SGHRS and YFSETQ. Trimming took 2 bases from V and 2 from J; bases not matched to a gene: 1. The CDR3 extends over 17 amino acids. CDR3 sequence: CASSFGTSGRAYNEQFF. The CDR3 region has the DNA TGCGCCAGCAGCTTCGGGACTAGCGGGAGGGCCTACAATGAGCAGTTCTTC.

This clone was seen just once. The gene calls are TRBV6-4 and TRBJ1-6, with D unclear. Per germline, CDR1 MRHNA and CDR2 SNTAGT. CDR3 size: 17 residues. Trimming removed 0 bases at V and 7 bases at J, with 16 bases between. CDR3 coding DNA: TGTGCCAGCAGTGACTCGATAGATATCCATGAAAATTCACCCCTCCACTTT. Translation gives CASSDSIDIHENSPLHF.

CDR3 residues: CASREGRNQPQHF. The CDR3 region has the DNA TGTGCCTCGAGGGAGGGGAGGAATCAGCCCCAGCATTTT. The chain links TRBV28 to TRBJ1-5, with a tentative D call TRBD1 (5 bases). The CDR3 extends over 13 amino acids. Trimming left V 11 bases short and J 4 bases short, with 15 bases between. Germline CDR1 and CDR2: MDHEN and SYDVKM.

This chain joins TRBV11-2 and TRBJ1-6; 8 positions agree with TRBD1. Looked up from germline, CDR1 is SGHAT and CDR2 is FQNNGV. V lost 4 bases, J lost 10 bases, and 9 bases stayed unmatched. This CDR3 spans 15 amino acids. The CDR3 bases are TGTGCCAGCAGCTCGGACAGGGTTTTTACCTCACCCCTCCACTTT. It translates to CASSSDRVFTSPLHF.

This clone was observed a single time. This chain connects TRBV9 to TRBJ1-1, with TRBD1 matching over 10 bases. CDR3 size: 17 residues. CDR1 and CDR2 from the germline V gene are SGDLS and YYNGEE. V lost 0 bases to trimming and J lost 4 bases; unmatched junction nucleotides: 9. CDR3 coding DNA: TGTGCCAGCAGCGTAGGGGGGACAGGGGTGGTGCGCACTGAAGCTTTCTTT. This codes for CASSVGGTGVVRTEAFF. Full variable domain (missing parts from reference TRBV9 and TRBJ1-1): DSGVTQTPKHLITATGQRVTLRCSPRSGDLSVYWYQQSLDQGLQFLIQYYNGEERAKGNILERFSAQQFPDLHSELNLSSLELGDSALYFCASSVGGTGVVRTEAFFGQGTRLTVV.

The table lists this clone with a count of one. The chain joins TRBV6-6 to TRBJ2-7; D might be TRBD1 (6 bases). The CDR3 covers 13 residues. Germline CDR1 MNHNY, CDR2 SVGAGI (reference sequence). V was shortened by 6 bases and J by 3 bases, with 12 bases between the two germline ends. In nucleotides, the CDR3 is TGTGCCAGCAGACTGGACAGTAACTACGAGCAGTACTTC. It encodes CASRLDSNYEQYF.

This chain uses TRBV18 with TRBJ2-6, with D tentatively TRBD1 (5 bases). The length of the CDR3 is 17 residues. Deletions cut 5 bases from V and 0 bases from J, with 14 bases between. The germline V gene has CDR1 KGHSH and CDR2 LQKENI. DNA of the CDR3: TGTGCCAGCTCAATCTTAACAGGTCTCTCTGGGGCCAACGTCCTGACTTTC. This encodes CASSILTGLSGANVLTF.

This clone has just a few counts. The chain is built from TRBV7-9 and TRBJ2-1, with 10 bases lining up with TRBD2. The CDR3 length is 18 residues. V gave up 5 bases and J gave up 7 bases; unmatched junction bases: 17. Per germline, CDR1 SEHNR and CDR2 FQNEAQ (reference sequence). The chain's CDR3 is CASSQGSTAGGPGNEQFF. The CDR3 region has the DNA TGTGCCAGCAGCCAAGGATCGACAGCGGGGGGGCCGGGGAATGAGCAGTTCTTC.

CDR3: CASSTGTGGVEKLFF. CDR3 nucleotides: TGTGCCAGCAGCACGGGGACAGGGGGTGTAGAAAAACTGTTTTTT. The chain is built from TRBV5-5 and TRBJ1-4, with 11 bases matching TRBD1. The CDR3 covers 15 residues. CDR1 and CDR2 (germline): SGHKS, YYEKEE (reference sequence). The J segment lost 8 bases and the V segment lost 4 bases, leaving 7 bases of the junction unmatched.

This chain connects TRBV4-3 to TRBJ1-1; D ambiguous. From germline, CDR1 is LGHNA and CDR2 YSLEER. V was clipped by 0 bases and J by 0 bases, with 8 bases between them. This CDR3 region has 15 residues. The CDR3 is CASSQEEGMNTEAFF. The CDR3 DNA is TGCGCCAGCAGCCAAGAGGAGGGTATGAACACTGAAGCTTTCTTT.

The chain employs TRBV7-6 and TRBJ2-7, with TRBD1 matching 9 bases. In germline, CDR1 is SGHVS, CDR2 FNYEAQ. Losses at the gene ends were 5 bases for V and 2 bases for J; bases not matched to a gene: 7. The CDR3 consists of 15 residues. The CDR3 DNA is TGTGCCAGCAGCAGCCGGGACAGGGAGACCTACGAGCAGTACTTC. This codes for CASSSRDRETYEQYF.

The chain joins TRBV4-3 to TRBJ1-1, with D possibly matching TRBD1 (6 bases). V was clipped by 0 bases and J by 4 bases, with 6 bases between them. CDR3 length equals 13 residues. CDR1 LGHNA and CDR2 YSLEER come from the germline V gene. The CDR3 region has the DNA TGCGCCAGCAGCCAAGACAGGGGCACTGAAGCTTTCTTT. It encodes CASSQDRGTEAFF.

The rearrangement joins TRBV6-5 to TRBJ1-1; tentatively, D is TRBD1 (6 bases). The V gene lost 6 bases and the J gene lost 4 bases, with 12 bases spanning the gap. CDR1 is MNHEY and CDR2 is SVGAGI in the germline V gene. The CDR3 consists of 13 residues. The DNA of the CDR3 is TGTGCCAGCAGGGATACAGGGTTCACTGAAGCTTTCTTT. Translating it yields CASRDTGFTEAFF.

The J gene is TRBJ2-5, the V gene TRBV29-1; 8 positions match TRBD1. Germline V gene sequence: CDR1 SQVTM, CDR2 ANQGSEA. This CDR3 spans 14 amino acids. V dropped 4 bases and J dropped 1; count of bases not matched to a gene: 5. The CDR3 nucleotides read TGCAGCGTTGTAGGGACAGGACGCCAAGAGACCCAGTACTTC. It is translated as CSVVGTGRQETQYF.

V is TRBV11-2 and J is TRBJ1-4; TRBD1 is a possible D gene (6 bases). From germline, CDR1 is SGHAT and CDR2 FQNNGV. The V and J ends lost 2 bases and 0 bases respectively, with 7 bases between them. The CDR3 has 15 residues. In DNA form, the CDR3 reads TGTGCCAGCAGCTTAAACAGGGCAACTAATGAAAAACTGTTTTTT. Amino acid sequence: CASSLNRATNEKLFF.

This clone was detected only once. CDR3 DNA: TGTGCCACTCAGGGGGCTAGCGGGATCTACGAGCAGTACTTC. This gives the protein CATQGASGIYEQYF. The rearrangement joins TRBV10-3 to TRBJ2-7; D is perhaps TRBD2 (9 bases). Germline CDR1 and CDR2: ENHRY and SYGVKD. Trimming pared 10 bases from V and 3 bases from J, leaving 19 bases between. This CDR3 contains 14 residues.

The chain has TRBV7-8 and TRBJ1-5; D may be TRBD1 (6 bases). The germline V gene encodes CDR1 SGHVS and CDR2 FQNEAQ. Trimming left V 3 bases short and J 0 bases short, with 21 bases between. The CDR3 consists of 19 residues. DNA of the CDR3: TGTGCCAGCAGCTTTCGGCGGGTGGACAGCGAATATAGCAATCAGCCCCAGCATTTT. Encoded protein: CASSFRRVDSEYSNQPQHF. The full variable domain, rest sourced from reference TRBV7-8 and TRBJ1-5, is GAGVSQSPRYKVAKRGQDVALRCDPISGHVSLFWYQQALGQGPEFLTYFQNEAQLDKSGLPSDRFFAERPEGSVSTLKIQRTQQEDSAVYLCASSFRRVDSEYSNQPQHFGDGTRLSIL.

The V and J genes are TRBV11-3 and TRBJ1-2, with 9 bases fitting TRBD1. Germline CDR1 is SGHNT and CDR2 is YENEEA. Trimming removed 1 base from V and 4 bases from J; junction bases left unmatched: 4. The CDR3 is 15 residues long. CDR3 bases: TGTGCCAGCAGCTTAGCACAGGGGGCGGTCTATGGCTACACCTTC. Residues: CASSLAQGAVYGYTF. The full variable domain, its missing parts supplied by reference TRBV11-3 and TRBJ1-2, is EAGVVQSPRYKIIEKKQPVAFWCNPISGHNTLYWYLQNLGQGPELLIRYENEEAVDDSQLPKDRFSAERLKGVDSTLKIQPAELGDSAVYLCASSLAQGAVYGYTFGSGTRLTVV.